The 2 T cell receptor beta chains presented below share a single source sample, sequenced in a study of shared clonotypes between healthy human individuals. Produced via immunoSEQ multiplex PCR; TCRdb's table is partial and in-frame only. Of about 2.2 million clones in the sample, just over 90% were seen once. As defined, naive CD8 cells were CD45RO-negative and positively selected for CCR7, with terminally differentiated effector memory CD45RA+ cells excluded. The specimen sequenced was naive CD8+ T cells from PBMCs. These receptors were obtained from a man younger than 35 in good health. Some clones in this sample may be carry-over from other donors' samples.

The rearrangement joins TRBV7-6 to TRBJ2-7, with a weak D call TRBD1 (6 bases). Germline V gene sequence: CDR1 SGHVS, CDR2 FNYEAQ. The CDR3 sequence is 14 residues long. Trimming removed 5 bases from V and 0 bases from J, with 11 bases in between. CDR3 in DNA: TGTGCCAGCAGCATGGACAGATACTCCTACGAGCAGTACTTC. Its protein product is CASSMDRYSYEQYF.

The V call is TRBV5-4, the J call TRBJ2-7; D possibly matches TRBD1 or TRBD2 (5 bases each). Germline-derived CDR1 and CDR2 are SGHNT and YYREEE (reference sequence). The V gene lost 2 bases and the J gene lost 6 bases, with 21 bases spanning the gap. The CDR3 is 16 residues long. CDR3 nucleotides: TGTGCCAGCAGCTTAGGGGTTGTGGGTTCGGGGACCGAGCAGTACTTC. Its protein product is CASSLGVVGSGTEQYF. Full variable domain (remainder filled in from reference TRBV5-4 and TRBJ2-7): ETGVTQSPTHLIKTRGQQVTLRCSSQSGHNTVSWYQQALGQGPQFIFQYYREEENGRGNFPPRFSGLQFPNYSSELNVNALELDDSALYLCASSLGVVGSGTEQYFGPGTRLTVT.